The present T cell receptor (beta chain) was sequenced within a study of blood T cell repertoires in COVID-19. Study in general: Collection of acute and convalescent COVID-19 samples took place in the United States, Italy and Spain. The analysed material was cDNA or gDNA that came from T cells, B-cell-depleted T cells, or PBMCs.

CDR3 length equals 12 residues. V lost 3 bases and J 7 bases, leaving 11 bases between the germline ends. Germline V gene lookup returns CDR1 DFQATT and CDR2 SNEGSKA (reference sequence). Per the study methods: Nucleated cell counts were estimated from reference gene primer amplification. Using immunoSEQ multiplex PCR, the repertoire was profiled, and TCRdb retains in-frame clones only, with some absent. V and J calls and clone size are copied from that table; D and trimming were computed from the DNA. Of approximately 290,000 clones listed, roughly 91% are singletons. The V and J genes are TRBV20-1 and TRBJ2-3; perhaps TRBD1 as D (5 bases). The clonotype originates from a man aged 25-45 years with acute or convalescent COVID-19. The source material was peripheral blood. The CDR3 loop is CSASSRVYTQYF. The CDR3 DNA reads TGCAGTGCTAGTAGCAGGGTATATACGCAGTATTTT.